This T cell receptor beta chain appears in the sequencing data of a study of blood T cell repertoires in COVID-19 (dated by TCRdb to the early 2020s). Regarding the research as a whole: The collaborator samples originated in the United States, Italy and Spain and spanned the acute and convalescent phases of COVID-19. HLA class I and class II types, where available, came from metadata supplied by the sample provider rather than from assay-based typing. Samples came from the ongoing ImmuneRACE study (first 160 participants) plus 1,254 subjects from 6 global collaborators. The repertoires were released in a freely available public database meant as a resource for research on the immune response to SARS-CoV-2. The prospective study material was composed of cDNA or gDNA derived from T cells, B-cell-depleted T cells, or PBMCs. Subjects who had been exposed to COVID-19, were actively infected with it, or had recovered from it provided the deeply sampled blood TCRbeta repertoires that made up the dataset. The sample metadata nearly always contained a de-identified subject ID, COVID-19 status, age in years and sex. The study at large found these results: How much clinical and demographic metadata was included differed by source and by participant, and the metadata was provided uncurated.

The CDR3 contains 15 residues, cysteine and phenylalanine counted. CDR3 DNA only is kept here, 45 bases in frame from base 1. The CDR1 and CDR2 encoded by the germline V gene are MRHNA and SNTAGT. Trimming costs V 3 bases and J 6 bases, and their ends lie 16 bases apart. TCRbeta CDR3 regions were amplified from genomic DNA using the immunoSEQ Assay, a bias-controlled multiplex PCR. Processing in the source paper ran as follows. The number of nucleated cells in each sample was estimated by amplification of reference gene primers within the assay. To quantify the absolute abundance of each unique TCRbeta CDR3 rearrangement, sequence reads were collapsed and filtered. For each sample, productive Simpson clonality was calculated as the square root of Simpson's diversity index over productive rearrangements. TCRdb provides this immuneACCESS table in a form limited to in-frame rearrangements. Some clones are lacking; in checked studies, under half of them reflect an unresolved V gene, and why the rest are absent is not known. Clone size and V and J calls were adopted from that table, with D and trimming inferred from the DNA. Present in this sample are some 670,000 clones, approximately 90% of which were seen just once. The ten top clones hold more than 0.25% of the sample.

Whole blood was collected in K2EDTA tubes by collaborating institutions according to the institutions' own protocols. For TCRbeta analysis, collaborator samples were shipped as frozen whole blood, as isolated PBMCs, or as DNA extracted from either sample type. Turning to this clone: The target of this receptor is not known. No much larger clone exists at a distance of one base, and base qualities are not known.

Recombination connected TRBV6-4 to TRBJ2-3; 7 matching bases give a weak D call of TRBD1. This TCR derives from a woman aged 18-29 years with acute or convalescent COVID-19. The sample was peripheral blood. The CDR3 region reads CASSDISRGVDTQYF. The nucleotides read TGTGCCAGCAGTGATATTAGCAGGGGGGTGGATACGCAGTATTTT.